These 25 T cell receptor beta chains were all obtained from the same sample, sequenced in a study of Graves' ophthalmopathy and Graves' hyperthyroidism (dated by TCRdb to between 2018 and 2020). The sample was run on an Illumina HiSeq 2000. For repertoire sequencing, TCR beta CDR3 regions were amplified from RNA transcripts. The first round of RT-PCR was done with HTBI primers and the Qiagen OneStep RT-PCR kit, and was followed by a second round of multiplex PCR, then size selection and purification. The public reads were reprocessed in TCRdb via fastp at Q25 and MiXCR, keeping in-frame beta chains. Each entry merges the rows of one CDR3 protein and shows their most common DNA and genes. The sample data list a few hundred thousand distinct CDR3 sequences, and around a fifth of these were observed just once. In total, the top ten clones hold 35% to 55% of the sample. The sequenced sample consisted of peripheral blood. The receptor set was obtained from a woman in her fifties or sixties with Graves' ophthalmopathy. Donor details come from another sample of the same person, matched by shared clones.

This clonotype has only a few counts. The chain combines TRBV4-2 with TRBJ1-1; D call uncertain. Germline assignment: CDR1 LGHNA and CDR2 YNFKEQ. There are 14 residues in the CDR3. Trimming took off 1 base at V and 8 bases at J, with 14 bases between the two ends. This chain's CDR3 is CASSQVGSSREAFF. DNA of the CDR3: TGTGCCAGCAGCCAAGTTGGGAGCTCGAGGGAAGCTTTCTTT.

This clonotype appeared many times. Here the CDR3 reads CASRLAGQQETQYF. CDR3 sequence (DNA): TGTGCCAGCAGGTTAGCGGGACAACAAGAGACCCAGTACTTC. This chain links TRBV6-5 with TRBJ2-5, with 8 bases lining up with TRBD2. The CDR3 sequence is 14 residues long. Looked up from germline, CDR1 is MNHEY and CDR2 is SVGAGI. V gave up 6 bases and J gave up 2 bases; unmatched junction bases: 5.

This clonotype was seen at least ten times. The chain is built from TRBV29-1 and TRBJ2-7, with 10 positions matching TRBD1. Germline V lookup: CDR1 SQVTM, CDR2 ANQGSEA. The J segment lost 7 bases and the V segment lost 3 bases, leaving 12 bases of the junction unmatched. CDR3 length: 15 amino acids. DNA for the CDR3: TGCAGCGTTGAGCCGGGACAGGGGCCATCAAGGGAGCAGTACTTC. It codes for CSVEPGQGPSREQYF.

The table lists this clonotype with many counts. The CDR3, as DNA: TGCAGTGCTAGAGGTCTATCGGAGGGTGGCTACACCTTC. It is translated as CSARGLSEGGYTF. This rearrangement joins TRBV20-1 to TRBJ1-2; D is ambiguous. CDR3 length: 13 residues. CDR1 DFQATT and CDR2 SNEGSKA come from the germline V gene (reference sequence). V lost 1 base to trimming and J lost 7 bases, with 13 bases between them.

This clonotype has a count of ten or more. The chain employs TRBV5-1 and TRBJ2-7; possible D gene TRBD2, 5 bases. The V gene lost 5 bases and the J gene lost 1 base, with 16 bases spanning the gap. Germline V gene sequence: CDR1 SGHRS, CDR2 YFSETQ. The CDR3 contains 15 residues. The CDR3 reads CASRPGLAPSYEQYF. CDR3 DNA: TGCGCCAGCAGGCCAGGCCTAGCACCATCCTACGAGCAGTACTTC.

This clonotype was found a few times. This chain links TRBV14 with TRBJ2-7, with D perhaps matching TRBD2 (7 bases). Germline loops: CDR1 SGHDN, CDR2 FVKESK. The CDR3 sequence is 17 residues long. V was clipped by 0 bases and J by 4 bases, with 19 bases between them. The CDR3 spells CASSQDRGALDLYEQYF. DNA of the CDR3: TGTGCCAGCAGCCAAGATCGGGGGGCATTGGACTTATACGAGCAGTACTTC.

The chain has TRBV30 and TRBJ1-2; possibly TRBD1 for D (5 bases). The ends were cut back, 5 bases at V and 4 bases at J, with 14 bases in the middle. The CDR3 is made up of 13 amino acids. Germline CDR1 reads GTSNPN; CDR2 reads SVGIG (reference sequence). The CDR3 bases are TGTGCCTGGGCCCCTCCGACAGCCTATGGCTACACCTTC. Protein product: CAWAPPTAYGYTF.

This clonotype was picked up many times. CDR3 region: CAGGWGAVGETQYF. The CDR3 DNA reads TGTGCCGGGGGGTGGGGGGCGGTCGGAGAGACCCAGTACTTC. The rearrangement uses TRBV7-2 and TRBJ2-5, with D possibly called TRBD1 or TRBD2 (6 bases each). Germline CDR1 is SGHTA and CDR2 is FQGNSA. Trimming cost V 11 bases and J 4 bases, with 20 bases left between them. The length of the CDR3 is 14 residues. The entire variable domain, with the rest obtained from reference TRBV7-2 and TRBJ2-5, is as follows: GAGVSQSPSNKVTEKGKDVELRCDPISGHTALYWYRQSLGQGLEFLIYFQGNSAPDKSGLPSDRFSAERTGGSVSTLTIQRTQQEDSAVYLCAGGWGAVGETQYFGPGTRLLVL.

This rearrangement joins TRBV10-1 to TRBJ1-2; TRBD1 is a possible D gene (6 bases). Germline values: CDR1 WNHNN, CDR2 SYGVQD (reference sequence). V gave up 0 bases and J gave up 5 bases, with 13 bases separating them. The CDR3 is 15 residues long. Here the CDR3 DNA reads TGCGCCAGCAGTGAGTCCGGAGACAGGATATATGGCTACACCTTC. Translation gives CASSESGDRIYGYTF.

Ten or more counts support this clonotype. The rearrangement links TRBV6-4 to TRBJ2-2; D is unresolved. The CDR3 totals 15 residues. Germline V lookup: CDR1 MRHNA, CDR2 SNTAGT. Trimming cost V 5 bases and J 6 bases, with 16 bases left between them. CDR3 protein: CASSLTPVMSGELFF. The CDR3 nucleotides read TGTGCCAGCAGTTTAACCCCCGTGATGTCCGGGGAGCTGTTTTTT.

This clonotype has just a few counts. This sequence joins TRBV10-2 and TRBJ1-5; D gene ambiguous. V was trimmed by 8 bases and J by 1 base, leaving 9 bases between them. CDR1 is WSHSY and CDR2 is SAAADI in the germline V gene. This CDR3 spans 13 amino acids. CDR3 region: CASSGASNQPQHF. CDR3 bases: TGCGCCAGCTCGGGAGCAAGCAATCAGCCCCAGCATTTT.

Ten or more counts support this clonotype. This sequence joins TRBV28 and TRBJ2-4, with a possible D match to TRBD2 (5 bases). CDR3 length: 15 amino acids. The germline V gene has CDR1 MDHEN and CDR2 SYDVKM. Trimming cost V 2 bases and J 0 bases, with 8 bases left between them. CDR3 sequence reads: CASSLRELAKNIQYF. CDR3 nucleotide sequence: TGTGCCAGCAGTTTACGGGAATTAGCCAAAAACATTCAGTACTTC.

This clonotype has a count of ten or more. The V call is TRBV15, the J call TRBJ1-1; a weak D match, TRBD1 (5 bases). Trimming removed 3 bases at V and 0 bases at J, with 5 bases between. Germline CDR1 and CDR2: LNHNV and YYDKDF (reference sequence). This CDR3 is 13 amino acids long. CDR3 in amino acids: CATSSRVNTEAFF. CDR3 nucleotide sequence: TGTGCCACCAGCAGCAGGGTGAACACTGAAGCTTTCTTT. Looking up the rest from reference TRBV15 and TRBJ1-1 gives the full variable domain: DAMVIQNPRYQVTQFGKPVTLSCSQTLNHNVMYWYQQKSSQAPKLLFHYYDKDFNNEADTPDNFQSRRPNTSFCFLDIRSPGLGDTAMYLCATSSRVNTEAFFGQGTRLTVV.

This clonotype appeared many times. The J gene is TRBJ2-7, the V gene TRBV5-1; D perhaps matches TRBD1 (6 bases). This CDR3 contains 12 residues. V was shortened by 7 bases and J by 4 bases, with 12 bases between the two germline ends. Germline lookup yields CDR1 SGHRS and CDR2 YFSETQ. CDR3 protein: CASLGQNYEQYF. The CDR3 DNA reads as TGCGCCAGCCTTGGACAGAATTACGAGCAGTACTTC.

This clonotype was observed many times. V usage is TRBV2 and J usage is TRBJ2-5, with D possibly being TRBD1 (7 bases). The germline CDR1 and CDR2 sequences are SNHLY and FYNNEI. The CDR3 extends over 15 amino acids. V was pared by 3 bases and J by 6 bases, with 17 bases between. The CDR3: CASSDSRGDSQTQYF. The CDR3 nucleotides read TGTGCCAGCAGTGACTCTAGGGGGGACAGCCAGACCCAGTACTTC.

This clonotype was observed a handful of times. The chain recombines TRBV12-3 or TRBV12-4 with TRBJ1-1, with D unresolved. V dropped 2 bases and J dropped 2 bases, with 12 bases sitting between them. The CDR3 spans 15 residues. DNA of the CDR3: TGTGCCAGCAGTTTAAGGGTTCTCGCTAACACTGAAGCTTTCTTT. This sequence encodes CASSLRVLANTEAFF.

This clonotype showed up many times. The V gene is TRBV4-1, the J gene TRBJ2-5; D gene uncertain. The V end lost 2 bases, the J end lost 5 bases, and 12 bases lay between the germline ends. In germline, CDR1 is MGHRA, CDR2 YSYEKL. The CDR3 has 14 residues. Here the CDR3 DNA reads TGCGCCAGCAGCCAAACTTCCACGTGGGAGACCCAGTACTTC. It encodes CASSQTSTWETQYF.

CDR3 sequence: CSALRGDGTSGDSYEQYF. The CDR3 DNA is TGCAGTGCTCTCAGGGGCGATGGGACTAGCGGGGATTCCTACGAGCAGTACTTC. The chain links TRBV20-1 to TRBJ2-7, with 13 bases lining up with TRBD2. Germline loops: CDR1 DFQATT, CDR2 SNEGSKA (reference sequence). The CDR3 totals 18 residues. The ends lost 5 bases at V and 1 base at J; junction bases unmatched: 14.

The chain links TRBV5-1 to TRBJ2-7; D might be TRBD2 (6 bases). This CDR3 comprises 15 residues. Germline CDR1 reads SGHRS; CDR2 reads YFSETQ. V lost 4 bases to trimming and J lost 0 bases, with 14 bases between them. The CDR3 reads CASSRGGASSYEQYF. DNA for the CDR3: TGCGCCAGCAGCCGAGGAGGGGCCTCCTCCTACGAGCAGTACTTC.

This clonotype was found many times. V gene TRBV6-1 combines with J gene TRBJ2-7, with 7 bases fitting TRBD2. Trimming removed 3 bases from V and 4 bases from J; junction bases left unmatched: 12. Germline lookup yields CDR1 MNHNS and CDR2 SASEGT. The CDR3 is 16 amino acids. CDR3 in DNA: TGTGCCAGCAGTGAGGCGGGAGATATGCGGAAGTACGAGCAGTACTTC. Its protein is CASSEAGDMRKYEQYF.

Many counts were recorded for this clonotype. DNA for the CDR3: TGTGCCAGCAGCGGAGGGACAGGGGTTAGCAATCAGCCCCAGCATTTT. Protein product: CASSGGTGVSNQPQHF. This rearrangement joins TRBV5-5 to TRBJ1-5, with 10 bases that match TRBD1. The CDR3 consists of 16 residues. Germline values: CDR1 SGHKS, CDR2 YYEKEE (reference sequence). The ends lost 4 bases at V and 0 bases at J; junction bases unmatched: 4.

This clonotype was seen repeatedly, ten times or more. The CDR3 reads CSARIRLAGAHEQYF. CDR3 DNA: TGCAGTGCTAGAATACGACTAGCGGGAGCCCACGAGCAGTACTTC. V gene TRBV20-1 combines with J gene TRBJ2-7, with 12 bases that match TRBD2. Germline CDR1 reads DFQATT; CDR2 reads SNEGSKA (reference sequence). V shed 2 bases, J shed 5 bases, and the junction held 7 bases outside the gene matches. The CDR3 length is 15 residues.

This clonotype has at least ten counts. The chain couples TRBV12-3 or TRBV12-4 to TRBJ2-7; TRBD1 agrees at 7 bases. Trimming cost V 11 bases and J 3 bases; bases outside gene matches: 13. The CDR3 runs 14 residues. The DNA for the CDR3 is TGTGCCGGCACCCCACAGGGGTCGGACTACGAGCAGTACTTC. Amino acids: CAGTPQGSDYEQYF.

This clonotype occurred many times. The chain links TRBV19 to TRBJ2-7; maybe TRBD2 (5 bases). In germline, CDR1 is LNHDA, CDR2 SQIVND (reference sequence). CDR3 length: 16 amino acids. V was trimmed by 3 bases and J by 0 bases, leaving 15 bases between them. The CDR3 loop reads CASSMSGGFYSYEQYF. For the CDR3, the DNA is TGTGCCAGTAGTATGTCGGGCGGGTTCTACTCCTACGAGCAGTACTTC.

This clonotype has only one observation. CDR3 DNA sequence: TGTGCCAGCAGTCCGACTAGCGGGAGTTCGGAGACCCAGTACTTC. It is translated as CASSPTSGSSETQYF. The J gene is TRBJ2-5, the V gene TRBV28; 12 bases agree with TRBD2. The CDR3 extends over 15 amino acids. V shed 5 bases, J shed 5 bases, and the junction held 6 bases outside the gene matches. The germline V gene encodes CDR1 MDHEN and CDR2 SYDVKM.